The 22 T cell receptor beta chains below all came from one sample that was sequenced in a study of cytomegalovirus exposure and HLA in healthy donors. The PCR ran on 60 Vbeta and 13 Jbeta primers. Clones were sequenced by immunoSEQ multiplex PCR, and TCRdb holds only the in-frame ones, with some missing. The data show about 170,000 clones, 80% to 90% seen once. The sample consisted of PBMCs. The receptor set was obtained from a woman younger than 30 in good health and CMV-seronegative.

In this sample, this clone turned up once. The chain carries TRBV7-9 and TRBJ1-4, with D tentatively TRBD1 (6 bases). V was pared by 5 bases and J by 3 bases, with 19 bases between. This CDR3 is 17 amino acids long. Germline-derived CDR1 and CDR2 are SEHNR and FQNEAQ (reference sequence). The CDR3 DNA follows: TGTGCCAGCAGCCGACGGGGCGGGGGCCGGGCTAATGAAAAACTGTTTTTT. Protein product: CASSRRGGGRANEKLFF.

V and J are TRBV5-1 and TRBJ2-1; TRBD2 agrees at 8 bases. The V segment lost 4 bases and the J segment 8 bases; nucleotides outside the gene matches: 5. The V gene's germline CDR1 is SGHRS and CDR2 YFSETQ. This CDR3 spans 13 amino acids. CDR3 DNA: TGCGCCAGCAGCGGGCGGGGGGCCGATGAGCAGTTCTTC. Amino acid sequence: CASSGRGADEQFF.

This CDR3 reads CASSVTGGQSYNEQFF. CDR3 DNA: TGTGCCAGCAGTGTGACAGGGGGGCAATCCTACAATGAGCAGTTCTTC. The chain links TRBV25-1 to TRBJ2-1; 9 bases line up with TRBD1. The CDR3 runs to 16 residues. With 4 bases clipped from V and 1 base from J, the junction kept 5 bases outside the gene matches. Per the germline V gene, CDR1 is MGHDK and CDR2 is SYGVNS.

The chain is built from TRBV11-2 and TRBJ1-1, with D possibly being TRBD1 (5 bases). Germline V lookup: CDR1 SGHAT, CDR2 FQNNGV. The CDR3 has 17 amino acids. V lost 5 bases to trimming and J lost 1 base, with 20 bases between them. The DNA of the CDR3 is TGTGCCAGCAGCCCGCGACCGCAGGGTACTCAGAACACTGAAGCTTTCTTT. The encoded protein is CASSPRPQGTQNTEAFF.

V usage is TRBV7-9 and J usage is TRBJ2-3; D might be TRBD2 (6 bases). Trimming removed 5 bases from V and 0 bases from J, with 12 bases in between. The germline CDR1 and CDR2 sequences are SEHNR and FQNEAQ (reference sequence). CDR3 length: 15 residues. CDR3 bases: TGTGCCAGCAGCAAACCGGGACTTAGCACAGATACGCAGTATTTT. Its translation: CASSKPGLSTDTQYF.

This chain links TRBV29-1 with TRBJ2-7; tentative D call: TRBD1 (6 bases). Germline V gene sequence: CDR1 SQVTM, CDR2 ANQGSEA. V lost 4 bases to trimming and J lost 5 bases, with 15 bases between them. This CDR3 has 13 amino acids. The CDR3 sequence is CSVAGQWAHEQYF. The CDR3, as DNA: TGCAGCGTTGCCGGACAGTGGGCGCACGAGCAGTACTTC.

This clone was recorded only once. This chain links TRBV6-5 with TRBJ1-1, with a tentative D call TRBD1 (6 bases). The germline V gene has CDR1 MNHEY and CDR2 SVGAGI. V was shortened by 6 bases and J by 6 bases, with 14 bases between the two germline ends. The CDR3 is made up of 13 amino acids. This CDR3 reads CASSWDTFAEAFF. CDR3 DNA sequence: TGTGCCAGCAGCTGGGACACATTCGCTGAAGCTTTCTTT.

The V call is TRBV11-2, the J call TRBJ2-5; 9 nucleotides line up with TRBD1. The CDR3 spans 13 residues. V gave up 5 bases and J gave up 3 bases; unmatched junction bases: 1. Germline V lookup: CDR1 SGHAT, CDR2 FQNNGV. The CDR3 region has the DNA TGTGCCAGCAGCCGGGACAGGGAAGAGACCCAGTACTTC. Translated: CASSRDREETQYF.

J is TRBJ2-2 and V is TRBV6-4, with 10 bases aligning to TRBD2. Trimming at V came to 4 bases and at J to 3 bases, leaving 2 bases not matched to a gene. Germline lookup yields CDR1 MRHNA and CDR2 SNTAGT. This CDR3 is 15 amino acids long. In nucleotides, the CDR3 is TGTGCCAGCAGTGGGACTAGCGGCGACACCGGGGAGCTGTTTTTT. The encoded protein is CASSGTSGDTGELFF.

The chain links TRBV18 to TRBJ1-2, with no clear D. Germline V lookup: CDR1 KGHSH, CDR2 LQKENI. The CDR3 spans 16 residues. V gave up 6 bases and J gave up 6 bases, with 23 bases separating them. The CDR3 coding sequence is TGTGCCAGCTCCCCCGGCCTAGACCTTTCGCGAAATGGCTACACCTTC. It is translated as CASSPGLDLSRNGYTF.

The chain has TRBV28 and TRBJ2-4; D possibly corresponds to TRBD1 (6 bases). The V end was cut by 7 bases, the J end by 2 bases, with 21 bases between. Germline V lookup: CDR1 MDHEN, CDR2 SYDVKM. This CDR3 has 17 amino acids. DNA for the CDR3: TGTGCCAGCACAGGGAGATACGCAGGGGACCCCAAAAACATTCAGTACTTC. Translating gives CASTGRYAGDPKNIQYF. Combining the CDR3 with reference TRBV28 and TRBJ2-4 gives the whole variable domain DVKVTQSSRYLVKRTGEKVFLECVQDMDHENMFWYRQDPGLGLRLIYFSYDVKMKEKGDIPEGYSVSREKKERFSLILESASTNQTSMYLCASTGRYAGDPKNIQYFGAGTRLSVL.

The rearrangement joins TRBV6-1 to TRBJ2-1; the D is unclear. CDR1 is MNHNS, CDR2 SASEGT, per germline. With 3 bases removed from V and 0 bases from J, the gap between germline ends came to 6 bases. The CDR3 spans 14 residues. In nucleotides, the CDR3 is TGTGCCAGCAGTGAGATGAGCTCCTACAATGAGCAGTTCTTC. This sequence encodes CASSEMSSYNEQFF.

DNA of the CDR3: TGTGCCAGCTCAGGGGTACGGGGAAACACCATATATTTT. Its protein is CASSGVRGNTIYF. This chain uses TRBV6-1 with TRBJ1-3; tentative D call: TRBD1 (6 bases). Germline CDR1 MNHNS, CDR2 SASEGT. The CDR3 is made up of 13 amino acids. Trimming left V 8 bases short and J 4 bases short, with 12 bases between.

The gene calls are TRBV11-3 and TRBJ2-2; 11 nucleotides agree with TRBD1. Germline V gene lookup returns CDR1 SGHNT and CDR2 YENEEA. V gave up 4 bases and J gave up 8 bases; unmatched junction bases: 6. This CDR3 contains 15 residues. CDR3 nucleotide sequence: TGTGCCAGCAGCTCAGGACAGGGGGCGTCAGGGGAGCTGTTTTTT. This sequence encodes CASSSGQGASGELFF.

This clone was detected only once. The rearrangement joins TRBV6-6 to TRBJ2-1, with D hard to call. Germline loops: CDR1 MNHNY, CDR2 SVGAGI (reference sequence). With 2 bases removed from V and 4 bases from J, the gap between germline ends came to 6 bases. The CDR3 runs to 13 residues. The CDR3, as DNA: TGTGCCAGCAGTTACACAGCTTACAATGAGCAGTTCTTC. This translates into CASSYTAYNEQFF.

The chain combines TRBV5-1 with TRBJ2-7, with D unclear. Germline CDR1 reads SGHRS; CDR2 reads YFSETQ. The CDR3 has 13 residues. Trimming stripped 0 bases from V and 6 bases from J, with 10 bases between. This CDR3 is CASSLDQASEQYF. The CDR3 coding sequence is TGCGCCAGCAGCTTGGACCAAGCCTCCGAGCAGTACTTC.

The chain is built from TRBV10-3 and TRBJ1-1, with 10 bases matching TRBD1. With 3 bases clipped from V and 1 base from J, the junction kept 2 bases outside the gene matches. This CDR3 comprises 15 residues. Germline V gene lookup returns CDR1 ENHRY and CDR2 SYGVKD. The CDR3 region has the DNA TGTGCCATCAGTGATCGGGACAGGGGGAACACTGAAGCTTTCTTT. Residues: CAISDRDRGNTEAFF.

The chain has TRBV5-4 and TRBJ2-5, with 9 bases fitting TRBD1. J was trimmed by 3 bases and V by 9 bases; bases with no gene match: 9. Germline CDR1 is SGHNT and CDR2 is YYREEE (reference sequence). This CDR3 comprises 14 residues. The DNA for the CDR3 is TGTGCCATGTCGGGACAGGGTTACGAAGAGACCCAGTACTTC. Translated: CAMSGQGYEETQYF.

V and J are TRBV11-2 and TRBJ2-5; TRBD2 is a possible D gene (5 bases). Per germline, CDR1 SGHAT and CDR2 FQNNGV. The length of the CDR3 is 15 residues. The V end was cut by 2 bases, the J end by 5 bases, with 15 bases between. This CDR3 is CASSLLEGPPETQYF. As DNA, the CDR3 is TGTGCCAGCAGCTTATTAGAGGGCCCTCCGGAGACCCAGTACTTC. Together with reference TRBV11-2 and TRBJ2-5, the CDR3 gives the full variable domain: EAGVAQSPRYKIIEKRQSVAFWCNPISGHATLYWYQQILGQGPKLLIQFQNNGVVDDSQLPKDRFSAERLKGVDSTLKIQPAKLEDSAVYLCASSLLEGPPETQYFGPGTRLLVL.

For the CDR3, the DNA is TGTGCCAGCGGGACAGGGGGTTTGGGCGCTGAAGCTTTCTTT. Its protein product is CASGTGGLGAEAFF. The J gene is TRBJ1-1, the V gene TRBV28; 11 bases fit TRBD1. This CDR3 has 14 residues. With 8 bases clipped from V and 6 bases from J, the junction kept 8 bases outside the gene matches. Germline V gives CDR1 MDHEN, CDR2 SYDVKM. The whole variable domain, filled in from reference TRBV28 and TRBJ1-1, reads DVKVTQSSRYLVKRTGEKVFLECVQDMDHENMFWYRQDPGLGLRLIYFSYDVKMKEKGDIPEGYSVSREKKERFSLILESASTNQTSMYLCASGTGGLGAEAFFGQGTRLTVV.

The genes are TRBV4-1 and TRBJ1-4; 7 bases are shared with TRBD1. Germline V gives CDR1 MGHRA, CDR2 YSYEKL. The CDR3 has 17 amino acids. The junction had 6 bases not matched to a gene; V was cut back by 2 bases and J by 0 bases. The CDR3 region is CASSQTPGQPTNEKLFF. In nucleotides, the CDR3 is TGCGCCAGCAGCCAAACGCCGGGACAGCCAACTAATGAAAAACTGTTTTTT.

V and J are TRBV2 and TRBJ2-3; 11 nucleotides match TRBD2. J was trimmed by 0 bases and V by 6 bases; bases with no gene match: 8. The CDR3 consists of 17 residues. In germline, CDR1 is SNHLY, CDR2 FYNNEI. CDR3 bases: TGTGCCAGCAGAACCCTCGGGACTAGCGGTAGCACAGATACGCAGTATTTT. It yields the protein CASRTLGTSGSTDTQYF.